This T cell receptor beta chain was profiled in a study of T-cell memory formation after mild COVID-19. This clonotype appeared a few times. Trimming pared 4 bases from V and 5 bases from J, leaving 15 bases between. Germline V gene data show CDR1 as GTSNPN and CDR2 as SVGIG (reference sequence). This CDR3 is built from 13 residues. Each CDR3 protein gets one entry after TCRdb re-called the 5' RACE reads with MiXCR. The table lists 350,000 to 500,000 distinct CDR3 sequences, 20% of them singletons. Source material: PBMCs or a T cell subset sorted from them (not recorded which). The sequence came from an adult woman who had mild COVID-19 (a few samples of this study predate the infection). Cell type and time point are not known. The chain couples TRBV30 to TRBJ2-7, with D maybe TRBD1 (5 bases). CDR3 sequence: CAWTLVQANEQYF. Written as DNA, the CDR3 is TGTGCCTGGACCTTGGTACAGGCCAACGAGCAGTACTTC.